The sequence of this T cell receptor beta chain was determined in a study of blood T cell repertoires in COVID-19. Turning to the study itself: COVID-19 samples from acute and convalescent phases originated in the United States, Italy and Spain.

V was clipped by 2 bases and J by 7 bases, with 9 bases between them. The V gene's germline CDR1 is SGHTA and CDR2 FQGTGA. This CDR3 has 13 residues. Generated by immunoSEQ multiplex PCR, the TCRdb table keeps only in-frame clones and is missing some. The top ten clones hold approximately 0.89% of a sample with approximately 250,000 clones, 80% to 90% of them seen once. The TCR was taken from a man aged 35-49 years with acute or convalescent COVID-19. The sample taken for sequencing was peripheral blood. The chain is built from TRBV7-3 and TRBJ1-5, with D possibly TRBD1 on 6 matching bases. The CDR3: CASSLSRGQPQHF. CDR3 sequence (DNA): TGTGCCAGCAGCTTATCGAGGGGGCAGCCCCAGCATTTT.